Following are 26 T cell receptor beta chains from one sample sequenced in a study of regulatory T cells in long-lasting Graves disease. Documented time point: newly diagnosed GD, antithyroid drugs for less than 3 months. Researchers made the TCR library from RNA that was extracted from PBMCs. iRepertoire HTBI primers and Arm-PCR of CDR3 regions built TCR beta libraries. MiXCR was run by TCRdb on the multiplex PCR reads, yielding one entry per CDR3 protein. The sample contains 410,000 or so distinct CDR3 sequences, about 15% of which appear only once. These data were also reused for a study on T cells in Graves' hyperthyroidism and ophthalmopathy.

Here the sequenced sample was peripheral blood mononuclear cells (PBMCs), taken at new diagnosis, from a patient treated with antithyroid drugs. The receptors here all came from a woman aged 25 to 45 with Graves disease.

This clonotype has ten or more counts. The rearrangement links TRBV2 to TRBJ1-2; 9 positions agree with TRBD1. V gave up 9 bases and J gave up 0 bases; unmatched junction bases: 14. The CDR3 has 17 amino acids. The germline gives CDR1 SNHLY, CDR2 FYNNEI. The CDR3 DNA reads as TGTGCCAGTTGCGGCTACGGGACAGGGAGGTCTAACTATGGCTACACCTTC. Translating it yields CASCGYGTGRSNYGYTF.

J is TRBJ2-3 and V is TRBV6-9; D gene unclear. V was pared by 3 bases and J by 2 bases, with 9 bases between. The germline V gene has CDR1 MNHGY and CDR2 SVAAGI. The CDR3 is 14 amino acids. This CDR3 is CASSYQDSTDTQYF. In nucleotides, the CDR3 is TGTGCCAGCAGTTACCAAGACTCCACAGATACGCAGTATTTT.

The chain links TRBV20-1 to TRBJ1-5; 8 positions agree with TRBD1. V gave up 1 base and J gave up 2 bases; unmatched junction bases: 7. The CDR3 loop spans 16 amino acids. Per germline, CDR1 DFQATT and CDR2 SNEGSKA (reference sequence). The CDR3 bases are TGCAGTGCTAGAGTTCAGGGGGCGCGTGGCAATCAGCCCCAGCATTTT. This codes for CSARVQGARGNQPQHF.

This clonotype was found a few times. V gene TRBV7-9 combines with J gene TRBJ1-4; D remains unclear. This CDR3 region has 14 residues. Germline V gene sequence: CDR1 SEHNR, CDR2 FQNEAQ (reference sequence). With 5 bases removed from V and 0 bases from J, the gap between germline ends came to 7 bases. The CDR3 region has the DNA TGTGCCAGCAGCCGAGGAGCAACTAATGAAAAACTGTTTTTT. As protein: CASSRGATNEKLFF.

The rearrangement links TRBV4-1 to TRBJ2-3; 8 nucleotides line up with TRBD1. The CDR3 length is 14 residues. Germline trimming cut 5 bases from V and 7 bases from J; bases unmatched to any gene: 8. From germline, CDR1 is MGHRA and CDR2 YSYEKL. CDR3 DNA: TGCGCCAGCAGCACGCCAGGGGGCAAGAATACGCAGTATTTT. Amino acids: CASSTPGGKNTQYF.

The table lists this clonotype with many counts. This sequence joins TRBV20-1 and TRBJ2-3, with TRBD2 matching over 9 bases. Germline-derived CDR1 and CDR2 are DFQATT and SNEGSKA (reference sequence). The V segment lost 6 bases and the J segment 6 bases; nucleotides outside the gene matches: 7. CDR3 length equals 13 residues. CDR3 protein: CSAHSGSDDTQYF. In DNA, the CDR3 is TGCAGTGCCCATAGCGGGAGTGACGATACGCAGTATTTT.

In this sample, this clonotype turned up a few times. V gene TRBV20-1 combines with J gene TRBJ1-4; TRBD1 aligns across 7 bases. The ends lost 6 bases at V and 6 bases at J; junction bases unmatched: 7. The CDR3 loop spans 13 amino acids. Germline assignment: CDR1 DFQATT and CDR2 SNEGSKA (reference sequence). CDR3 sequence: CSAQGGEHEKLFF. The CDR3, as DNA: TGCAGTGCCCAGGGGGGGGAACATGAAAAACTGTTTTTT.

About this clonotype itself: This may stem from a read error, because a much larger clone lies one nucleotide away. The genes are TRBV7-3 and TRBJ2-1; unclear D gene. CDR1 SGHTA and CDR2 FQGTGA come from the germline V gene. The CDR3 has 14 amino acids. This CDR3 is CASSPNTAYNEQLF. CDR3 coding DNA: TGTGCCAGCAGCCCCAACACAGCCTACAATGAGCAGCTCTTC.

With respect to this clonotype: This clone may be a read error of a much larger clone one base away. The chain joins TRBV20-1 to TRBJ1-1; 7 bases fit TRBD1. This CDR3 spans 15 amino acids. The germline gives CDR1 DFQATT, CDR2 SNEGSKA (reference sequence). V was pared by 1 base and J by 1 base, with 6 bases of the junction left unmatched. The CDR3 region has the DNA TGCAGTGCTAGAGTTAACAGGGGAGCGAACACTGAAGCTTTCTTT. Translating gives CSARVNRGANTEAFF.

The chain has TRBV9 and TRBJ2-3; D remains unclear. From germline, CDR1 is SGDLS and CDR2 YYNGEE. CDR3 length: 15 residues. V lost 4 bases and J lost 6, with 18 bases in between. CDR3 residues: CASSPGIRPEDTQYF. The CDR3 DNA sequence: TGTGCCAGCAGCCCTGGGATCAGGCCTGAGGATACGCAGTATTTT.

This clonotype was seen many times. This CDR3 is CASSLAGSPQETQYF. The DNA for the CDR3 is TGTGCCAGCAGCTTAGCGGGCTCCCCACAAGAGACCCAGTACTTC. V gene TRBV7-2 combines with J gene TRBJ2-5; no clear D. The CDR3 consists of 15 residues. The germline V gene has CDR1 SGHTA and CDR2 FQGNSA. V was trimmed by 0 bases and J by 2 bases, leaving 10 bases between them.

Ten or more counts support this clonotype. The rearrangement joins TRBV12-3 or TRBV12-4 to TRBJ2-3; TRBD1 is a possible D gene (6 bases). The V end lost 2 bases, the J end lost 6 bases, and 9 bases lay between the germline ends. There are 13 residues in the CDR3. Written as DNA, the CDR3 is TGTGCCAGCAGTTTACAGGGGTCCGATACGCAGTATTTT. Translated: CASSLQGSDTQYF.

This clonotype occurred many times. The chain employs TRBV7-9 and TRBJ1-1; possible D gene TRBD1, 6 bases. CDR1 and CDR2 from the germline V gene are SEHNR and FQNEAQ (reference sequence). V was clipped by 1 base and J by 0 bases, with 15 bases between them. CDR3 length equals 17 residues. The CDR3 sequence is CASSLVVGGPMNTEAFF. Written as DNA, the CDR3 is TGTGCCAGCAGCTTAGTGGTTGGGGGGCCTATGAACACTGAAGCTTTCTTT.

This clonotype was recorded a few times. The chain combines TRBV14 with TRBJ2-2, with D maybe TRBD1 (5 bases). The germline V gene has CDR1 SGHDN and CDR2 FVKESK. The ends were cut back, 4 bases at V and 0 bases at J, with 9 bases in the middle. There are 15 residues in the CDR3. CDR3 in DNA: TGTGCCAGCAGCCTCGCCAGGGCGAACACCGGGGAGCTGTTTTTT. It is translated as CASSLARANTGELFF.

The chain has TRBV6-5 and TRBJ1-2, with 7 bases fitting TRBD1. The V gene's germline CDR1 is MNHEY and CDR2 SVGAGI. J lost 8 bases, V lost 2 bases, and 14 bases had no gene match. The CDR3 is made up of 16 amino acids. CDR3 sequence: CASSYPTKTGSYGYTF. The CDR3 coding sequence is TGTGCCAGCAGTTACCCGACCAAGACAGGGTCTTACGGCTACACCTTC.

The chain combines TRBV12-3 or TRBV12-4 with TRBJ2-5, with 9 bases aligning to TRBD2. CDR3 length: 15 residues. Trimming removed 2 bases from V and 4 bases from J; junction bases left unmatched: 5. CDR3 sequence (DNA): TGTGCCAGCAGTTTAATGGCGGGAGGGTTAGAGACCCAGTACTTC. Translated: CASSLMAGGLETQYF.

The V gene is TRBV12-3 or TRBV12-4, the J gene TRBJ2-7; D not certain. The CDR3 length is 12 residues. Trimming cost V 4 bases and J 2 bases, with 6 bases left between them. CDR3 amino acids: CASSSDTYEQYF. CDR3 bases: TGTGCCAGCAGTTCTGACACCTACGAGCAGTACTTC.

This clonotype was counted at least ten times. The CDR3 sequence is CASSLDVAGGNNEQFF. In nucleotides, the CDR3 is TGCGCCAGCAGCTTGGATGTGGCGGGGGGGAACAATGAGCAGTTCTTC. This sequence joins TRBV5-1 and TRBJ2-1; TRBD2 agrees at 9 bases. The CDR3 is made up of 16 amino acids. Germline CDR1 SGHRS, CDR2 YFSETQ. Unmatched junction bases numbered 6, after V lost 0 bases and J lost 5 bases.

This clonotype came up many times. The rearrangement links TRBV7-9 to TRBJ2-7; 7 nucleotides line up with TRBD1. This CDR3 has 14 residues. Germline V lookup: CDR1 SEHNR, CDR2 FQNEAQ (reference sequence). V trimming: 5 bases; J trimming: 3 bases; junction bases outside the gene matches: 7. The CDR3 region is CASSPTGRGYEQYF. The CDR3 nucleotides read TGTGCCAGCAGCCCGACAGGGAGAGGCTACGAGCAGTACTTC. Full variable domain (rest looked up from reference TRBV7-9 and TRBJ2-7): DTGVSQNPRHKITKRGQNVTFRCDPISEHNRLYWYRQTLGQGPEFLTYFQNEAQLEKSRLLSDRFSAERPKGSFSTLEIQRTEQGDSAMYLCASSPTGRGYEQYFGPGTRLTVT.

This clonotype was seen repeatedly, ten times or more. The rearrangement uses TRBV5-1 and TRBJ1-4; 9 bases match TRBD1. Germline CDR1 SGHRS, CDR2 YFSETQ. The CDR3 sequence is 14 residues long. The V gene end was trimmed by 6 bases and the J gene end by 8 bases; junction bases not matched to a gene: 8. CDR3: CASTGQGLKEKLFF. The CDR3 coding sequence is TGCGCCAGCACAGGACAGGGGCTAAAAGAAAAACTGTTTTTT.

This clonotype appeared many times. The chain joins TRBV6-1 to TRBJ1-1; 8 bases are a match to TRBD1. J gave up 6 bases and V 3 bases, and 6 bases lay outside the gene matches. Germline V CDR1 and CDR2: MNHNS, SASEGT. This CDR3 is 14 amino acids long. The DNA for the CDR3 is TGTGCCAGCAGTGATCGGCAGGGGGCCGCTGAAGCTTTCTTT. This sequence encodes CASSDRQGAAEAFF.

This clonotype was recorded at least ten times. The genes are TRBV12-3 or TRBV12-4 and TRBJ2-2; weak D call: TRBD1 (6 bases). Deletions cut 4 bases from V and 4 bases from J, with 10 bases between. The CDR3 is made up of 14 amino acids. The CDR3 DNA is TGTGCCAGCAGTTACAGGGTTGCCACCGGGGAGCTGTTTTTT. Amino acid sequence: CASSYRVATGELFF.

This clonotype was seen many times. CDR3 nucleotide sequence: TGTGCCAGCAGTTTTAACCGTGGTGTGGGGACAGGCATCTACGAGCAGTACTTC. Protein: CASSFNRGVGTGIYEQYF. The V call is TRBV28, the J call TRBJ2-7; 8 bases map to TRBD1. The CDR3 runs 18 residues. V dropped 3 bases and J dropped 3; count of bases not matched to a gene: 16. Germline lookup yields CDR1 MDHEN and CDR2 SYDVKM.

The table lists this clonotype with a few counts. V and J are TRBV12-3 or TRBV12-4 and TRBJ2-5; 8 bases align to TRBD1. The CDR3 totals 16 residues. V shed 5 bases, J shed 2 bases, and the junction held 10 bases outside the gene matches. Here the CDR3 DNA reads TGTGCCAGCAGTGGGGTAGGGACAGGCGCACAAGAGACCCAGTACTTC. Protein: CASSGVGTGAQETQYF.

This clonotype was picked up many times. The chain combines TRBV5-1 with TRBJ1-1; 7 positions match TRBD1. The CDR3 totals 12 residues. V dropped 3 bases and J dropped 11; count of bases not matched to a gene: 7. In germline, CDR1 is SGHRS, CDR2 YFSETQ. Written as DNA, the CDR3 is TGCGCCAGCAGCTCCTCCACAGGGGATGCTTTCTTT. Amino acid sequence: CASSSSTGDAFF.

At least ten counts were recorded for this clonotype. The rearrangement uses TRBV12-3 or TRBV12-4 and TRBJ2-5; 7 bases match TRBD1. Trimming at V came to 8 bases and at J to 5 bases, leaving 11 bases not matched to a gene. The CDR3 totals 14 residues. Here the CDR3 reads CASRRGDRDETQYF. In DNA, the CDR3 is TGTGCCAGCCGACGAGGAGACAGGGATGAGACCCAGTACTTC.